These 5 T cell receptor beta chains were sequenced from one sample in a study of cytomegalovirus exposure and HLA in healthy donors. The PCR used 60 Vbeta and 13 Jbeta primers. Repertoires were generated with immunoSEQ multiplex PCR, while TCRdb's copy carries only in-frame clones and drops some. In the table there are about 89,000 clones, less than 75% of which are singletons. Sequenced input: PBMCs. Receptor source: a man aged 25 to 45 in good health and CMV-seronegative.

The genes are TRBV28 and TRBJ1-1; the D gene is possibly TRBD1 (6 bases). Trimming cost V 3 bases and J 5 bases, with 31 bases left between them. This CDR3 has 20 residues. CDR1 and CDR2 from the germline V gene are MDHEN and SYDVKM. The CDR3 region is CASSFYDPPRNLNRDTEAFF. The CDR3 DNA is TGTGCCAGCAGTTTTTACGATCCCCCCAGGAACTTAAACAGGGATACTGAAGCTTTCTTT.

The chain has TRBV28 and TRBJ1-1; a possible D gene is TRBD1 (5 bases). The V gene lost 5 bases and the J gene lost 0 bases, with 10 bases spanning the gap. The germline gives CDR1 MDHEN, CDR2 SYDVKM. This CDR3 has 14 residues. CDR3 sequence: CASSQGFLNTEAFF. The CDR3 region has the DNA TGTGCCAGCAGTCAGGGTTTCCTGAACACTGAAGCTTTCTTT. Combining the CDR3 with reference TRBV28 and TRBJ1-1 gives the whole variable domain DVKVTQSSRYLVKRTGEKVFLECVQDMDHENMFWYRQDPGLGLRLIYFSYDVKMKEKGDIPEGYSVSREKKERFSLILESASTNQTSMYLCASSQGFLNTEAFFGQGTRLTVV.

The chain recombines TRBV6-6 with TRBJ1-1, with a weak D call TRBD1 (5 bases). Trimming removed 4 bases at V and 5 bases at J, with 8 bases between. Germline V gene lookup returns CDR1 MNHNY and CDR2 SVGAGI (reference sequence). This CDR3 has 12 residues. DNA of the CDR3: TGTGCCAGCAGTTGGGGGGGAACTGAAGCTTTCTTT. The encoded protein is CASSWGGTEAFF.

The rearrangement links TRBV13 to TRBJ1-1; TRBD1 aligns across 8 bases. The V segment lost 4 bases and the J segment 4 bases; nucleotides outside the gene matches: 5. CDR1 is PRHDT and CDR2 is FYEKMQ in the germline V gene (reference sequence). The CDR3 is 14 residues long. The CDR3 region has the DNA TGTGCCAGCAGCTACAGGGGGTACGGCACTGAAGCTTTCTTT. The encoded protein is CASSYRGYGTEAFF. The full variable domain, with the rest looked up from reference TRBV13 and TRBJ1-1, is AAGVIQSPRHLIKEKRETATLKCYPIPRHDTVYWYQQGPGQDPQFLISFYEKMQSDKGSIPDRFSAQQFSDYHSELNMSSLELGDSALYFCASSYRGYGTEAFFGQGTRLTVV.

The V gene is TRBV6-1, the J gene TRBJ2-1; no firm D call. The CDR3 extends over 15 amino acids. CDR1 MNHNS and CDR2 SASEGT come from the germline V gene. V dropped 5 bases and J dropped 9 bases, with 20 bases sitting between them. CDR3 sequence (DNA): TGTGCCAGCAGTCCTCGAATTACATTATATCTTGAGCAGTTCTTC. Protein product: CASSPRITLYLEQFF.